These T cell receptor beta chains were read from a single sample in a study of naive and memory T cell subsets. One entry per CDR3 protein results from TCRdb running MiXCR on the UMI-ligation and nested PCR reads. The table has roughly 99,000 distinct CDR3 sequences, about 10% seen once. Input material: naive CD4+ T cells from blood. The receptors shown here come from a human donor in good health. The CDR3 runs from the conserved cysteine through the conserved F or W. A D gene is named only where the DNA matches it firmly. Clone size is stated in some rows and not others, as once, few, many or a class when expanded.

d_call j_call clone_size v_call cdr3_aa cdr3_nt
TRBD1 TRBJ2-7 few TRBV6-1 CASSESLDRDYEQYF TGTGCCAGCAGTGAATCTCTGGACAGGGATTACGAGCAGTACTTC
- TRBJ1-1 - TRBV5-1 CASSLEIFTEAFF TGCGCCAGCAGCTTGGAGATCTTCACTGAAGCTTTCTTT
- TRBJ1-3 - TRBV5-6 CASSLTFENTIYF TGTGCCAGCAGCTTGACATTTGAAAACACCATATATTTT
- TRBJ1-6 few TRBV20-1 CSAPQGSPLHF TGCAGTGCACCACAGGGCTCACCCCTCCACTTT
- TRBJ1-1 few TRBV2 CASSVSAAGVNTEAFF TGTGCCAGCAGTGTTTCGGCAGCCGGGGTGAACACTGAAGCTTTCTTT
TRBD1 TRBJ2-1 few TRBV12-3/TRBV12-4 CASSPGGYWTNEQFF TGTGCCAGCAGCCCAGGGGGCTACTGGACCAATGAGCAGTTCTTC
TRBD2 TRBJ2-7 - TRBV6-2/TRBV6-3 CASRRLAGGPYEQYF TGTGCCAGCAGACGACTAGCGGGAGGGCCTTACGAGCAGTACTTC
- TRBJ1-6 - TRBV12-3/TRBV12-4 CASSFTGESFSWGSPLHF TGTGCCAGCAGTTTTACGGGCGAAAGTTTTTCCTGGGGTTCACCCCTCCACTTT
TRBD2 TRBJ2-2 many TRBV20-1 CSATRTSINTGELFF TGCAGTGCTACCAGGACTAGTATCAACACCGGGGAGCTGTTTTTT
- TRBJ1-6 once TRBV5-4 CASSLTLQNNSPLHF TGTGCCAGCAGCTTGACTCTTCAGAATAATTCACCCCTCCACTTT
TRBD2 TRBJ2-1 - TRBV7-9 CASSNGAGAENEQFF TGTGCCAGCAGCAACGGGGCGGGAGCAGAGAATGAGCAGTTCTTC
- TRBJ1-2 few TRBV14 CASSKRRRGGYTF TGTGCCAGCAGCAAACGTCGACGAGGGGGCTACACCTTC
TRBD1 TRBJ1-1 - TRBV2 CASSPGQANTEAFF TGTGCCAGCAGCCCGGGACAGGCAAACACTGAAGCTTTCTTT
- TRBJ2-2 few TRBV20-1 CSAGRQSETGELFF TGCAGTGCCGGCCGTCAATCGGAGACCGGGGAGCTGTTTTTT
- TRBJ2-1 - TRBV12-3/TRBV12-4 CASRKIKGAGGPGNEQFF TGTGCCAGCCGAAAAATAAAAGGCGCCGGGGGCCCTGGCAATGAGCAGTTCTTC
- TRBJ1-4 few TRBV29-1 CSVARATNEKLFF TGCAGCGTTGCCCGGGCAACTAATGAAAAACTGTTTTTT
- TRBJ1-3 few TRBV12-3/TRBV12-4 CASSLEGISGNTIYF TGTGCCAGCAGTTTAGAAGGGATCTCTGGAAACACCATATATTTT
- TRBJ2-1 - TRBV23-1 CASSQSGQIWWNEQFF TGCGCCAGCAGTCAATCGGGGCAGATATGGTGGAATGAGCAGTTCTTC
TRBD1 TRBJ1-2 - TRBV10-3 CAITGDRAKDNYGYTF TGTGCCATCACAGGGGACAGGGCAAAAGATAACTATGGCTACACCTTC
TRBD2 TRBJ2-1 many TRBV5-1 CASSLADTSDHNEQFF TGCGCCAGCAGCTTGGCCGATACTAGCGACCACAATGAGCAGTTCTTC
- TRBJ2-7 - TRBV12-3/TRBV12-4 CASSFFPISSGLVYEQYF TGTGCCAGCAGTTTTTTCCCGATCTCAAGTGGGCTAGTCTACGAGCAGTACTTC
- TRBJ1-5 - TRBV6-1 CASTYEGQSSNQPQHF TGTGCCAGCACCTACGAGGGACAATCTAGCAATCAGCCCCAGCATTTT
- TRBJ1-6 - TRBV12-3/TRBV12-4 CASSSRGTRYNSPLHF TGTGCCAGCAGCTCAAGGGGGACAAGATATAATTCACCCCTCCACTTT
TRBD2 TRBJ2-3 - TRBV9 CASSSLAGGSTDTQYF TGTGCCAGCAGCAGCCTAGCGGGGGGTAGCACAGATACGCAGTATTTT
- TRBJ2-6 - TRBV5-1 CASSGRALFSGANVLTF TGCGCCAGCAGCGGGCGGGCCCTGTTCTCTGGGGCCAACGTCCTGACTTTC
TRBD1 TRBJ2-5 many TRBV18 CASSTGQEETQYF TGTGCCAGCTCAACCGGACAGGAAGAGACCCAGTACTTC
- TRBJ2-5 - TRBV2 CASSATGSGTETQYF TGTGCCAGCAGTGCCACGGGCAGTGGAACAGAGACCCAGTACTTC
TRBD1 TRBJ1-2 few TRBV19 CASWDRAGYTF TGTGCCAGTTGGGACAGGGCTGGCTACACCTTC
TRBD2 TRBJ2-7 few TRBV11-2 CASSLGGGGHEQYF TGTGCCAGCAGCTTAGGGGGGGGAGGGCACGAGCAGTACTTC
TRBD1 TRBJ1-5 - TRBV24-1 CATSDHDGTVNQPQHF TGTGCCACCAGTGATCACGACGGGACAGTCAATCAGCCCCAGCATTTT
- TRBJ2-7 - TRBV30 CAWSVRRGTYEQYF TGTGCCTGGAGCGTCCGAAGGGGGACCTACGAGCAGTACTTC
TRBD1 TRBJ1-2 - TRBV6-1 CASSDPPGTGNGYTF TGTGCCAGCAGTGACCCGCCCGGGACAGGGAATGGCTACACCTTC
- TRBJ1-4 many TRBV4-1 CASSQAQRSTNEKLFF TGCGCCAGCAGCCAAGCCCAGCGTTCAACTAATGAAAAACTGTTTTTT
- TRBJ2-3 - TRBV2 CASSEIGGEVLDTQYF TGTGCCAGCAGTGAAATCGGGGGAGAAGTGCTGGATACGCAGTATTTT
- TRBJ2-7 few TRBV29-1 CSVEETTSIAEQYF TGCAGCGTTGAAGAGACGACTAGTATCGCCGAGCAGTACTTC
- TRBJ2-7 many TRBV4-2 CASSHREGDEQYF TGTGCCAGCAGCCATAGGGAAGGGGACGAGCAGTACTTC
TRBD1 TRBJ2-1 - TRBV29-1 CSVELGTGGSSNEQFF TGCAGCGTTGAGCTAGGGACAGGGGGAAGTAGTAATGAGCAGTTCTTC
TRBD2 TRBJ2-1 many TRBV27 CASSPVRSSGVNEQFF TGTGCCAGCAGTCCCGTACGCTCTAGCGGGGTGAATGAGCAGTTCTTC
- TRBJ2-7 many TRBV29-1 CSYRTDSYEQYF TGCAGCTACCGGACGGATTCCTACGAGCAGTACTTC
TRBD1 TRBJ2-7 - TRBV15 CATSRSRQGYGQYF TGTGCCACCAGCAGATCGAGACAGGGATATGGGCAGTACTTC
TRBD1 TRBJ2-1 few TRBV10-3 CATSKLTGGVGNEQFF TGTGCCACCTCCAAACTGACAGGGGGCGTTGGCAATGAGCAGTTCTTC
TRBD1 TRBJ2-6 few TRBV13 CASSYWLTGASSGANVLTF TGTGCCAGCAGCTACTGGCTGACAGGGGCGAGCTCTGGGGCCAACGTCCTGACTTTC
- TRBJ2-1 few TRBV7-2 CASSPPGVASYNEQFF TGTGCCAGCAGCCCCCCCGGGGTGGCGAGCTACAATGAGCAGTTCTTC
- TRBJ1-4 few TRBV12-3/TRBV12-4 CASSFNTGGLGEKLFF TGTGCCAGCAGTTTTAACACCGGGGGATTGGGCGAAAAACTGTTTTTT
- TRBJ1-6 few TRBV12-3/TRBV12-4 CASTRWGSPLHF TGTGCCAGCACTAGATGGGGTTCACCCCTCCACTTT
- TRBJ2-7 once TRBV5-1 CANSPLLGGGAYEQYF TGCGCCAACAGCCCCCTCCTAGGAGGGGGCGCCTACGAGCAGTACTTC
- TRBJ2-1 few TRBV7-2 CASSRIGTARSSYNEQFF TGTGCCAGCAGCCGTATTGGGACGGCCCGGAGCTCCTACAATGAGCAGTTCTTC
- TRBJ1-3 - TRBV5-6 CASSPPRRRYSGNTIYF TGTGCCAGCAGCCCCCCGCGGCGCCGTTACTCTGGAAACACCATATATTTT
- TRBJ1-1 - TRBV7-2 CASSLGPTEAFF TGTGCCAGCAGCTTAGGACCTACCGAAGCTTTCTTT
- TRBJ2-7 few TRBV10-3 CAISTGSHEQYF TGTGCCATCAGTACAGGGTCTCACGAGCAGTACTTC
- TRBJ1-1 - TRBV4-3 CASSKHREAGAFF TGCGCCAGCAGCAAACACAGGGAGGCGGGCGCTTTCTTT
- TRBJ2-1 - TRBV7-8 CASSLDGGEQFF TGTGCCAGCAGCTTAGACGGGGGTGAGCAGTTCTTC
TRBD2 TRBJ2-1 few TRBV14 CASSQASQGGIYNEQFF TGTGCCAGCAGCCAAGCATCTCAGGGAGGGATCTACAATGAGCAGTTCTTC
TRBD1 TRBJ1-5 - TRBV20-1 CSAKTGYNQPQHF TGCAGTGCCAAGACAGGGTACAATCAGCCCCAGCATTTT
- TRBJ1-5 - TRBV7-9 CASSPLGQGGNQPQHF TGTGCCAGCAGCCCACTCGGGCAGGGAGGCAATCAGCCCCAGCATTTT
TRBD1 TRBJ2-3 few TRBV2 CASSAGQGAADTQYF TGTGCCAGCAGTGCGGGACAGGGGGCCGCAGATACGCAGTATTTT
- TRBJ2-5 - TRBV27 CASSREGSIRFWETQYF TGTGCCAGCAGCAGGGAAGGGAGTATACGGTTCTGGGAGACCCAGTACTTC